The source of this T cell receptor (beta chain) is a study of T-cell memory formation after mild COVID-19. Study-level background: TCR clustering was largely donor specific.

The CDR3 has 13 amino acids. CDR1 and CDR2 from the germline V gene are SGHAT and FQNNGV. V was trimmed by 5 bases and J by 2 bases, leaving 9 bases between them. MiXCR, applied by TCRdb to the 5' RACE reads, yields one record per CDR3 protein. Counted here are 100,000 or so distinct CDR3 sequences, around 10% occurring once; the ten biggest clones make up around 39%. Sequencing was carried out using PBMCs or a T cell subset sorted from them (not recorded which). This receptor was identified in a young man who had mild COVID-19 (a few samples of this study predate the infection). Cell type and time point are not known. V usage is TRBV11-2 and J usage is TRBJ1-1; TRBD1 might be the D (5 bases). Here the CDR3 reads CASSVRGNTEAFF. For the CDR3, the DNA is TGTGCCAGCAGCGTCCGGGGCAACACTGAAGCTTTCTTT.